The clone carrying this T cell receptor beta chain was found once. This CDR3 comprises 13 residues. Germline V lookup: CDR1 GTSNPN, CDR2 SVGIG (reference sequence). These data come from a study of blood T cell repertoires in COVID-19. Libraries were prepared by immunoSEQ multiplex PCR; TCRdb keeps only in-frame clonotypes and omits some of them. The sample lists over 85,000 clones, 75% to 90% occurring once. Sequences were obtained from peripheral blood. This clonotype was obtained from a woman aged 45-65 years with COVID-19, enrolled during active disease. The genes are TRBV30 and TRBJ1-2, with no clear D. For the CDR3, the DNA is TGTGCTACGACACAGCACACCAACTATGGCTACACCTTC. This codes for CATTQHTNYGYTF.